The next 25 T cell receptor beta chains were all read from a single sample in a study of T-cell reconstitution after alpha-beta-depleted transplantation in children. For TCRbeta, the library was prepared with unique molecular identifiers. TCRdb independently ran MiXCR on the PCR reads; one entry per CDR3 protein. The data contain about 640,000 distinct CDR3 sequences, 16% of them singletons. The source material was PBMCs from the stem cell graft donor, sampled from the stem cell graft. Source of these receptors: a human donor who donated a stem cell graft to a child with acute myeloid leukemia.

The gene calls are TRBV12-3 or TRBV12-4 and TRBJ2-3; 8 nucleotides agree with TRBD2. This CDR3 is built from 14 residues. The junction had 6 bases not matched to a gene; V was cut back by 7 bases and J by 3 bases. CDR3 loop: CASTSGTRTDTQYF. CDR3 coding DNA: TGTGCCAGCACCTCCGGGACTAGGACAGATACGCAGTATTTT.

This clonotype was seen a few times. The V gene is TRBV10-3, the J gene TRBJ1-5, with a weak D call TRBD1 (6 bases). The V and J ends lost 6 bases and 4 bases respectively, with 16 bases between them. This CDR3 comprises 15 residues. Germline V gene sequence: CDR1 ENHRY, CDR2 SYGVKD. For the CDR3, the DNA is TGTGCCATCAGCTCCGCAGGGGAAGGAAATCAGCCCCAGCATTTT. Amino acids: CAISSAGEGNQPQHF.

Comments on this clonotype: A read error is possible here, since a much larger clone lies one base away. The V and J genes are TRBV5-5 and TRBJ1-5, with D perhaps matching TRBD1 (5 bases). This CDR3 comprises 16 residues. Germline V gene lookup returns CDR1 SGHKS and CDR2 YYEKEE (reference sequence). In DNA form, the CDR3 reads TGTGCCATCAGCTTGTCGGGGACCACCTCTAATCAGCCCCAGCATTTT. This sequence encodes CAISLSGTTSNQPQHF. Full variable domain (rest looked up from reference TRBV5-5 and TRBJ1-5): DAGVTQSPTHLIKTRGQQVTLRCSPISGHKSVSWYQQVLGQGPQFIFQYYEKEERGRGNFPDRFSARQFPNYSSELNVNALLLGDSALYLCAISLSGTTSNQPQHFGDGTRLSIL.

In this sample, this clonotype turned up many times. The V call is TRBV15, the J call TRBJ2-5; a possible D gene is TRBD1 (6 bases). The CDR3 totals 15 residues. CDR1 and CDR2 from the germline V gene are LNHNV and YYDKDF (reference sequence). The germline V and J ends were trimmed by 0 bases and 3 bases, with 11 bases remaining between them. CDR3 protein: CATSRDQGLKETQYF. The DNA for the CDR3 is TGTGCCACCAGCAGAGATCAGGGGTTAAAAGAGACCCAGTACTTC.

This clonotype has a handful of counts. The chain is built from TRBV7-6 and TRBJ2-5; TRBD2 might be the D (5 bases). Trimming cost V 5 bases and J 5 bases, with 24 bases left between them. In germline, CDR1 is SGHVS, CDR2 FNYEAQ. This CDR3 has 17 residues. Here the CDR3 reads CASSHEGGSILGETQYF. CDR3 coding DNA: TGTGCCAGCAGCCACGAGGGTGGCAGCATCCTAGGGGAGACCCAGTACTTC.

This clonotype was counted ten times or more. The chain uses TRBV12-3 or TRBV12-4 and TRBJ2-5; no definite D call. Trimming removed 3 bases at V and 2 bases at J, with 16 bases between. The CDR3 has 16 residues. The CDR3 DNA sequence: TGTGCCAGCAGTTTTATCGCTGGCTACCCACAAGAGACCCAGTACTTC. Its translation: CASSFIAGYPQETQYF.

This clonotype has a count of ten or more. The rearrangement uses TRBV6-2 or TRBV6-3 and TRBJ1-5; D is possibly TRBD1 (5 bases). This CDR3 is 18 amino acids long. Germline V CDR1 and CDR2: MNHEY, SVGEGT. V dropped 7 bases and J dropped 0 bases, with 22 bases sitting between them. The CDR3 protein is CASTYRGAARDSNQPQHF. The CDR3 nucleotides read TGTGCCAGCACCTATCGCGGGGCAGCCAGGGATAGCAATCAGCCCCAGCATTTT.

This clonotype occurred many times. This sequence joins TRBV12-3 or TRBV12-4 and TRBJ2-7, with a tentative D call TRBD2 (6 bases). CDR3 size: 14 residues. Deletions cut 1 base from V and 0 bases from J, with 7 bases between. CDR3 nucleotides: TGTGCCAGCAGTTTAGGGGGGGTCTCCTACGAGCAGTACGTC. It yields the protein CASSLGGVSYEQYV.

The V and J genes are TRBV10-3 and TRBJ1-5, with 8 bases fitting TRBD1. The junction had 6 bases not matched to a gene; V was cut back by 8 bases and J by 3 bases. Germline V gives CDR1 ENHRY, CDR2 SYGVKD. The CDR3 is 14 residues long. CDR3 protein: CAIASGQANQPQHF. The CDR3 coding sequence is TGTGCCATCGCCTCGGGACAGGCCAATCAGCCCCAGCATTTT.

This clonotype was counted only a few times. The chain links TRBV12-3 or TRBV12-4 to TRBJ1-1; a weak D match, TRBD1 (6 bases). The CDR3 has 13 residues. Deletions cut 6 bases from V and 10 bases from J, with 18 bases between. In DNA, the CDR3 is TGTGCCAGCAGGAGAGACAGGCCCGTGGGAGCTTTCTTT. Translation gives CASRRDRPVGAFF.

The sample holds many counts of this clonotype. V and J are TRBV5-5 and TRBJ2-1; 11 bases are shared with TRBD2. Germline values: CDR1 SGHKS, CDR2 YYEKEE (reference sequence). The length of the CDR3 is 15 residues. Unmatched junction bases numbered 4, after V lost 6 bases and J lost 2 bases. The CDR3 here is CASTQTSGAYNEQFF. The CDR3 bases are TGTGCCAGCACCCAGACTAGCGGGGCCTACAATGAGCAGTTCTTC.

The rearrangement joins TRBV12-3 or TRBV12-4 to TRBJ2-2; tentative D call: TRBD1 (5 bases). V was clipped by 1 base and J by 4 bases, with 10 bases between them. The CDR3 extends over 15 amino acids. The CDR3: CASSLGGRPTGELFF. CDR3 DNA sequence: TGTGCCAGCAGTTTAGGGGGCAGACCCACCGGGGAGCTGTTTTTT.

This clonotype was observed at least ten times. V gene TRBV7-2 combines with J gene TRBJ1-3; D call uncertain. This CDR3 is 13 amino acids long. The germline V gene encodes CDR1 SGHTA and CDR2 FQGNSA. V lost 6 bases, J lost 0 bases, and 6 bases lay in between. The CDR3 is CASSSFSGNTIYF. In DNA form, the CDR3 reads TGTGCCAGCAGTTCTTTCTCTGGAAACACCATATATTTT.

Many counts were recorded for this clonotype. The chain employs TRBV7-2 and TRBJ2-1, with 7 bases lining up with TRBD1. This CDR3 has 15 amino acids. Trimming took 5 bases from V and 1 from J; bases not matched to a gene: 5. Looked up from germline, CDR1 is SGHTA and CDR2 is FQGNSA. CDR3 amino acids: CASSLRQGSYNEQFF. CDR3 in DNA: TGTGCCAGCAGCCTACGACAGGGTTCCTACAATGAGCAGTTCTTC.

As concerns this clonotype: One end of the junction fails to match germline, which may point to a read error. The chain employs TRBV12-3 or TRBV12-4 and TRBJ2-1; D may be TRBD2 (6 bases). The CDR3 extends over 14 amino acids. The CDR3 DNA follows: TGTGCCCTACAGAGTGCGGGGAGCTACAATGAGCAATTCTTC. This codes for CALQSAGSYNEQFF.

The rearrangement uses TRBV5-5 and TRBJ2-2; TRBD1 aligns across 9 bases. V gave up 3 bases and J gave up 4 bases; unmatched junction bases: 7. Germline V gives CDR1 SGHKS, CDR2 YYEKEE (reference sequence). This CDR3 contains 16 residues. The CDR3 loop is CASSSGTGPFTGELFF. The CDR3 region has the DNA TGTGCCAGCAGCTCCGGGACAGGGCCTTTCACCGGGGAGCTGTTTTTT.

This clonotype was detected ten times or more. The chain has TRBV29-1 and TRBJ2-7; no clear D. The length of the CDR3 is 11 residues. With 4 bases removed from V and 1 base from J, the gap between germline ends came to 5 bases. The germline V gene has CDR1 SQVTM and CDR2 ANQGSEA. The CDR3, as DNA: TGCAGCGTTGGCGATTCCTACGAGCAGTACGTC. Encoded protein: CSVGDSYEQYV.

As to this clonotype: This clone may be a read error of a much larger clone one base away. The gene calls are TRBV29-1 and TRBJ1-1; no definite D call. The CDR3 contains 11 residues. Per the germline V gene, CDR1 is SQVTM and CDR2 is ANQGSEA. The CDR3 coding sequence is TGCCGCGTTGGAATGGGGTCTGAAGCTTTCTTT. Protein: CRVGMGSEAFF.

Written as DNA, the CDR3 is TGCGCCAGCAGCCAGAGCAACACTGAAGCTTTCTTT. Translated: CASSQSNTEAFF. The chain has TRBV4-1 and TRBJ1-1; no clear D gene. Germline V gene sequence: CDR1 MGHRA, CDR2 YSYEKL. CDR3 length: 12 amino acids. V was clipped by 3 bases and J by 2 bases, with 4 bases between them.

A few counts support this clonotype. CDR3 in DNA: TGTGCCAGCAGTTCGGCGTTATCGAGGGGGAGCGAGCAGTACGTC. Protein product: CASSSALSRGSEQYV. The chain combines TRBV6-2 or TRBV6-3 with TRBJ2-7; a weak D match, TRBD1 (6 bases). The CDR3 is made up of 15 amino acids. Trimming stripped 4 bases from V and 6 bases from J, with 19 bases between. CDR1 and CDR2 (germline): MNHEY, SVGEGT.

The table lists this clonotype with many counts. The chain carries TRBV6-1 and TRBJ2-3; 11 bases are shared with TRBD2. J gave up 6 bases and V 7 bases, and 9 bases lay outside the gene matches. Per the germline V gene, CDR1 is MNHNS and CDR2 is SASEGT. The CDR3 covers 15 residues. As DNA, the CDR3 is TGTGCCAGCATCCACCGACTAGCGGGGTTGGATACGCAGTATTTT. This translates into CASIHRLAGLDTQYF.

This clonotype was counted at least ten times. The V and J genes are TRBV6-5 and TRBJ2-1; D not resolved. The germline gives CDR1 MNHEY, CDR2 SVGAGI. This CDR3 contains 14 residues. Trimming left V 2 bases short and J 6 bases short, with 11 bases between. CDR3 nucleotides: TGTGCCAGCAGTTACCCCGGGCTGTTCAATGAGCAGTTCTTC. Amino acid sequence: CASSYPGLFNEQFF.

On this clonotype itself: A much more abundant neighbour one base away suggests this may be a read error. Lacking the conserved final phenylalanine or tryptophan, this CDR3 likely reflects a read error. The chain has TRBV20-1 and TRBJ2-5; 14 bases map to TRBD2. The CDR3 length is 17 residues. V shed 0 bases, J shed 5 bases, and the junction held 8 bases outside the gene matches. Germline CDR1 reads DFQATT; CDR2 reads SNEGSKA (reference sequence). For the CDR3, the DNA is TGCAGTGCTAGAGACTCCCGACTAGCGGGGGGGCCTGAGACCCAGTACCTC. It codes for CSARDSRLAGGPETQYL.

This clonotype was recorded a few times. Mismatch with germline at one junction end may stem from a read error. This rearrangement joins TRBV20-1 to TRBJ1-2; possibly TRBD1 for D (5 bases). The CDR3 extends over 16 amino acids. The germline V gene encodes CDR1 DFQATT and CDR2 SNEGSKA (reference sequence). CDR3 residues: CCARRDGGPRNYGYTF. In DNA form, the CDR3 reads TGCTGTGCTCGCAGGGACGGTGGACCCCGCAACTATGGCTACACCTTC.

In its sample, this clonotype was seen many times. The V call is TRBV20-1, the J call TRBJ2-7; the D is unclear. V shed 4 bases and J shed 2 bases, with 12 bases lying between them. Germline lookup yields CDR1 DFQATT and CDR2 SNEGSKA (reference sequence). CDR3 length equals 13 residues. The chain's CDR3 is CSATDAAAYEQYV. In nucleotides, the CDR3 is TGCAGTGCTACGGACGCGGCGGCCTACGAGCAGTACGTC.